Shown below are 25 T cell receptor beta chains from a single sample sequenced in a study of T cell responses to AZD1222 COVID-19 vaccine. Here immunoSEQ multiplex PCR was the method, and the copy in TCRdb shows in-frame clones only, minus some. The sample holds about 140,000 clones, approximately 85% seen once. The source was peripheral blood, collected on day 0 of AZD1222 vaccination. The receptor source for this set is an adult in good health.

V is TRBV11-2 and J is TRBJ1-1; D gene uncertain. V shed 5 bases and J shed 1 base, with 11 bases lying between them. Germline V gives CDR1 SGHAT, CDR2 FQNNGV. This CDR3 has 14 residues. The CDR3 DNA follows: TGTGCCAGCAGCCTCCGGACCGCGAACACTGAAGCTTTCTTT. This codes for CASSLRTANTEAFF.

This chain links TRBV6-1 with TRBJ1-3; tentative D call: TRBD1 (5 bases). This CDR3 has 16 residues. The germline V gene has CDR1 MNHNS and CDR2 SASEGT. V lost 3 bases and J lost 0, with 12 bases in between. The CDR3 loop is CASSEAQGLSGNTIYF. CDR3 nucleotide sequence: TGTGCCAGCAGTGAGGCCCAGGGCCTCTCTGGAAACACCATATATTTT.

The rearrangement joins TRBV10-1 to TRBJ2-7; TRBD1 aligns across 8 bases. V lost 3 bases to trimming and J lost 4 bases; unmatched junction nucleotides: 5. Germline lookup yields CDR1 WNHNN and CDR2 SYGVQD (reference sequence). CDR3 size: 14 residues. The CDR3 loop reads CASSDGTGEYEQYF. The CDR3 DNA follows: TGCGCCAGCAGTGACGGGACAGGAGAATACGAGCAGTACTTC.

This clone was seen a handful of times. The genes are TRBV29-1 and TRBJ1-1; no firm D call. Trimming pared 4 bases from V and 0 bases from J, leaving 12 bases between. Germline V gene lookup returns CDR1 SQVTM and CDR2 ANQGSEA. The CDR3 is 14 amino acids. This CDR3 is CSVAREPMNTEAFF. The CDR3 bases are TGCAGCGTTGCTCGGGAGCCCATGAACACTGAAGCTTTCTTT.

The chain couples TRBV4-2 to TRBJ1-2; D is ambiguous. There are 13 residues in the CDR3. Trimming stripped 0 bases from V and 7 bases from J, with 9 bases between. CDR1 and CDR2 (germline): LGHNA, YNFKEQ. CDR3 amino acids: CASSQDEHPGYTF. DNA of the CDR3: TGTGCCAGCAGCCAAGACGAGCACCCTGGCTACACCTTC.

The chain uses TRBV11-2 and TRBJ1-6; D unresolved. Germline lookup yields CDR1 SGHAT and CDR2 FQNNGV. Trimming cost V 3 bases and J 0 bases, with 6 bases left between them. The CDR3 length is 15 residues. CDR3 protein: CASSFRSSYNSPLHF. CDR3 coding DNA: TGTGCCAGCAGCTTCCGGAGCTCCTATAATTCACCCCTCCACTTT.

The CDR3 loop is CASSEVPGGYGYTF. CDR3 DNA sequence: TGTGCCAGCAGTGAAGTTCCGGGCGGCTATGGCTACACCTTC. The V gene is TRBV6-1, the J gene TRBJ1-2; no definite D call. V dropped 1 base and J dropped 4 bases, with 10 bases sitting between them. CDR1 is MNHNS, CDR2 SASEGT, per germline. The CDR3 contains 14 residues.

The chain links TRBV11-2 to TRBJ2-7, with D perhaps TRBD1 or TRBD2 (5 bases each). CDR3 length: 14 residues. V gave up 5 bases and J gave up 3 bases, with 14 bases separating them. The germline V gene has CDR1 SGHAT and CDR2 FQNNGV. CDR3 sequence reads: CASSPGSRVYEQYF. The CDR3 DNA reads as TGTGCCAGCAGCCCAGGGAGCCGGGTCTACGAGCAGTACTTC.

The gene calls are TRBV5-1 and TRBJ1-2; TRBD1 agrees at 8 bases. After removal of 4 bases from V and 8 bases from J, the junction contained 7 bases not matched to a gene. The CDR3 has 13 amino acids. CDR1 is SGHRS and CDR2 is YFSETQ in the germline V gene. CDR3 residues: CASSTGQGSGYTF. The CDR3 DNA reads TGCGCCAGCAGCACCGGACAGGGTAGCGGCTACACCTTC.

The chain carries TRBV7-2 and TRBJ2-2; 7 bases agree with TRBD2. The J segment lost 6 bases and the V segment lost 2 bases, leaving 9 bases of the junction unmatched. This CDR3 comprises 16 residues. Germline V gene lookup returns CDR1 SGHTA and CDR2 FQGNSA. Here the CDR3 reads CASSLRDSRGAGELFF. CDR3 in DNA: TGTGCCAGCAGCTTAAGGGACTCACGGGGGGCCGGGGAGCTGTTTTTT. The entire variable domain, with the rest obtained from reference TRBV7-2 and TRBJ2-2, is as follows: GAGVSQSPSNKVTEKGKDVELRCDPISGHTALYWYRQSLGQGLEFLIYFQGNSAPDKSGLPSDRFSAERTGGSVSTLTIQRTQQEDSAVYLCASSLRDSRGAGELFFGEGSRLTVL.

The chain joins TRBV5-1 to TRBJ2-3, with 11 bases lining up with TRBD2. Germline V CDR1 and CDR2: SGHRS, YFSETQ. V lost 2 bases, J lost 2 bases, and 4 bases stayed unmatched. The CDR3 spans 16 residues. CDR3: CASSLTSGGPTDTQYF. The DNA for the CDR3 is TGCGCCAGCAGCTTAACTAGCGGGGGCCCCACAGATACGCAGTATTTT.

This clone was picked up a small number of times. The rearrangement joins TRBV6-6 to TRBJ2-7; 8 bases are a match to TRBD1. This CDR3 is built from 15 residues. Per germline, CDR1 MNHNY and CDR2 SVGAGI (reference sequence). Trimming removed 6 bases from V and 3 bases from J; junction bases left unmatched: 10. The CDR3 nucleotides read TGTGCCAGCAGCCCCGGACAGGGATCGCGCTACGAGCAGTACTTC. Translated: CASSPGQGSRYEQYF.

The chain has TRBV6-5 and TRBJ2-7; 9 bases match TRBD2. The CDR3 is 15 amino acids. The germline gives CDR1 MNHEY, CDR2 SVGAGI. After removal of 2 bases from V and 2 bases from J, the junction contained 4 bases not matched to a gene. In DNA form, the CDR3 reads TGTGCCAGCAGTTACGGCGCGGGAGGGCCCTACGAGCAGTACTTC. This encodes CASSYGAGGPYEQYF.

This chain joins TRBV5-1 and TRBJ1-2, with D tentatively TRBD1 (6 bases). Per germline, CDR1 SGHRS and CDR2 YFSETQ. V was cut by 2 bases and J by 9 bases, with 20 bases left in between. The CDR3 sequence is 15 residues long. The CDR3 nucleotides read TGCGCCAGCAGCTTAGAAAGGGGGTACGGTCACAGCTACACCTTC. Protein sequence: CASSLERGYGHSYTF.

The chain couples TRBV6-6 to TRBJ1-1; tentatively, D is TRBD1 (6 bases). The CDR3 totals 12 residues. Germline CDR1 is MNHNY and CDR2 is SVGAGI (reference sequence). Trimming removed 0 bases from V and 10 bases from J, with 9 bases in between. DNA of the CDR3: TGTGCCAGCAGTTACTCGAGCAGGGGAGCTTTCTTT. This translates into CASSYSSRGAFF.

The chain is built from TRBV28 and TRBJ2-2, with 9 bases matching TRBD2. V dropped 6 bases and J dropped 0; count of bases not matched to a gene: 8. Germline-derived CDR1 and CDR2 are MDHEN and SYDVKM. This CDR3 region has 17 residues. The CDR3 region is CASSTSLAGPNTGELFF. CDR3 coding DNA: TGTGCCAGCAGCACTTCACTAGCGGGTCCGAACACCGGGGAGCTGTTTTTT.

The chain has TRBV5-4 and TRBJ2-5; TRBD1 might be the D (5 bases). CDR1 and CDR2 from the germline V gene are SGHNT and YYREEE (reference sequence). V lost 0 bases and J lost 1, with 13 bases in between. This CDR3 contains 16 residues. CDR3 amino acids: CASSLGSRGPQETQYF. CDR3 nucleotides: TGTGCCAGCAGCTTGGGGTCAAGGGGTCCCCAAGAGACCCAGTACTTC.

The CDR3 is CSVPRLRGTEAFF. CDR3 coding DNA: TGCAGCGTTCCTCGACTCCGAGGCACTGAAGCTTTCTTT. This chain links TRBV29-1 with TRBJ1-1, with unresolved D. Trimming took 5 bases from V and 4 from J, leaving 14 bases between them. The CDR3 is 13 amino acids. Germline lookup yields CDR1 SQVTM and CDR2 ANQGSEA. Full variable domain (remainder filled in from reference TRBV29-1 and TRBJ1-1): SAVISQKPSRDICQRGTSLTIQCQVDSQVTMMFWYRQQPGQSLTLIATANQGSEATYESGFVIDKFPISRPNLTFSTLTVSNMSPEDSSIYLCSVPRLRGTEAFFGQGTRLTVV.

This chain links TRBV7-9 with TRBJ2-3; D remains ambiguous. This CDR3 contains 13 residues. The ends were cut back, 4 bases at V and 2 bases at J, with 7 bases in the middle. Germline CDR1 reads SEHNR; CDR2 reads FQNEAQ (reference sequence). The CDR3 is CASSWTNTDTQYF. The CDR3 DNA sequence: TGTGCCAGCAGCTGGACCAACACAGATACGCAGTATTTT.

This chain uses TRBV3-1 (or the pseudogene TRBV3-2) with TRBJ2-7; 9 bases align to TRBD1. Trimming cost V 5 bases and J 4 bases; bases outside gene matches: 6. The CDR3 spans 14 residues. The germline CDR1 and CDR2 sequences are LGHDT and YNNKEL (reference sequence). CDR3: CASSETGGPYEQYF. The CDR3 nucleotides are TGTGCCAGCAGCGAGACAGGGGGGCCGTACGAGCAGTACTTC.

Note on this clone: Germline is not matched at one junction end, which may reflect a read error. The V call is TRBV7-9, the J call TRBJ1-1; D possibly corresponds to TRBD1 (6 bases). Germline CDR1 reads SEHNR; CDR2 reads FQNEAQ (reference sequence). CDR3 length: 13 residues. The CDR3 DNA reads TGTGCCAGCAGCCCAAAGGAGTGGACAGAGTTTGGCTTT. It codes for CASSPKEWTEFGF.

This clone was seen a few times. The chain couples TRBV6-1 to TRBJ2-7; TRBD1 matches at 12 bases. V was pared by 1 base and J by 6 bases, with 4 bases of the junction left unmatched. Looked up from germline, CDR1 is MNHNS and CDR2 is SASEGT. This CDR3 region has 15 residues. CDR3 nucleotides: TGTGCCAGCAGTGAAGAGAGGGACAGGGGGCTCGAGCAGTACTTC. It translates to CASSEERDRGLEQYF.

In this sample, this clone turned up once. The chain has TRBV19 and TRBJ1-2; D is unresolved. V lost 1 base and J 4 bases, leaving 13 bases between the germline ends. CDR1 is LNHDA, CDR2 SQIVND, per germline (reference sequence). The CDR3 spans 15 residues. The CDR3 DNA reads TGTGCCAGTAGTATAGCCCCAGGCACGGGCTATGGCTACACCTTC. It specifies CASSIAPGTGYGYTF.

CDR3 residues: CASSLRTSGGAGEQYF. The CDR3 nucleotides read TGTGCCAGCAGCTTAAGGACTAGCGGGGGGGCTGGGGAGCAGTACTTC. The rearrangement joins TRBV7-2 to TRBJ2-7, with 15 positions matching TRBD2. The J segment lost 7 bases and the V segment lost 2 bases, leaving 6 bases of the junction unmatched. Germline lookup yields CDR1 SGHTA and CDR2 FQGNSA. This CDR3 has 16 residues.

The chain couples TRBV3-1 (or the pseudogene TRBV3-2) to TRBJ1-4; D perhaps matches TRBD1 (5 bases). The V gene lost 1 base and the J gene lost 3 bases, with 9 bases spanning the gap. The CDR3 spans 15 residues. CDR1 and CDR2 from the germline V gene are LGHDT and YNNKEL (reference sequence). CDR3: CASSQAGPPNEKLFF. For the CDR3, the DNA is TGTGCCAGCAGCCAAGCAGGGCCCCCTAATGAAAAACTGTTTTTT.